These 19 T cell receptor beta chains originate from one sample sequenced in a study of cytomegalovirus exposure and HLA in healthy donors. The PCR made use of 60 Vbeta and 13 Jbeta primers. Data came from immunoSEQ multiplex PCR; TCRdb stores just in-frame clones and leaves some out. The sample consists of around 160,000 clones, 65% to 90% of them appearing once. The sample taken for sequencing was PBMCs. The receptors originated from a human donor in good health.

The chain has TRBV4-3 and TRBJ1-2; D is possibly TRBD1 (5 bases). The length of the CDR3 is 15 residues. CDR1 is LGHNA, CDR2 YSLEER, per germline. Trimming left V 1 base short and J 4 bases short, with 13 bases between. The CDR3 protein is CASSQGLGQGYGYTF. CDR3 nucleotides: TGCGCCAGCAGCCAAGGGCTAGGGCAGGGCTATGGCTACACCTTC.

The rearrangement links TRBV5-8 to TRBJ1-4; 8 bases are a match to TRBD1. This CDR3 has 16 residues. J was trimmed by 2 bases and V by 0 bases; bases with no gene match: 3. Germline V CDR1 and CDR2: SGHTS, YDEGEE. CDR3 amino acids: CASSLGQGITNEKLFF. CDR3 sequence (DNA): TGTGCCAGCAGCTTGGGACAGGGGATCACTAATGAAAAACTGTTTTTT.

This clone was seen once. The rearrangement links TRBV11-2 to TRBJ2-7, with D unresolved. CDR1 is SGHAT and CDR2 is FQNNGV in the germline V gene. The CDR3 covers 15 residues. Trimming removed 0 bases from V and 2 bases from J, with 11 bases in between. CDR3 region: CASSLDLGLTYEQYF. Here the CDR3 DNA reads TGTGCCAGCAGCTTAGATCTCGGGTTAACCTACGAGCAGTACTTC.

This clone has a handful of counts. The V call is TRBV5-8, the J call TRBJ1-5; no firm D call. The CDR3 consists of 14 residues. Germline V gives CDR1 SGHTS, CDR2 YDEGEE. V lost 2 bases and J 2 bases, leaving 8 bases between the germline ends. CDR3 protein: CASSLLGGNQPQHF. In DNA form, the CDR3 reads TGTGCCAGCAGCTTACTAGGTGGCAATCAGCCCCAGCATTTT.

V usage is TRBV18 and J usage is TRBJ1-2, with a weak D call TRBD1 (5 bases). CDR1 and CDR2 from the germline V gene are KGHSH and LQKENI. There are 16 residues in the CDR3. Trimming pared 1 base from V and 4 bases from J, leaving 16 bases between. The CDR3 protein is CASSPLQGLGLYGYTF. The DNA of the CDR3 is TGTGCCAGCTCACCACTGCAGGGTCTGGGACTCTATGGCTACACCTTC. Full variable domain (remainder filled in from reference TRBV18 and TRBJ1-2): NAGVMQNPRHLVRRRGQEARLRCSPMKGHSHVYWYRQLPEEGLKFMVYLQKENIIDESGMPKERFSAEFPKEGPSILRIQQVVRGDSAAYFCASSPLQGLGLYGYTFGSGTRLTVV.

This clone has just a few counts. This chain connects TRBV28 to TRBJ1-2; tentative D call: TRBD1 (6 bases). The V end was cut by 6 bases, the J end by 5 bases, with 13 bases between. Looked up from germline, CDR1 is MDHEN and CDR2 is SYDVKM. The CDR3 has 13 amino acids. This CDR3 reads CASRPRQEYGYTF. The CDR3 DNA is TGTGCCAGCAGACCCCGACAGGAATATGGCTACACCTTC.

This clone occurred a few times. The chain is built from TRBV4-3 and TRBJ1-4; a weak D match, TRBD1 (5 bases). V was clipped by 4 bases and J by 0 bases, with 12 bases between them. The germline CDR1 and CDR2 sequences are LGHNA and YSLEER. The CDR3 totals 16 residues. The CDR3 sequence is CASSLQPGATNEKLFF. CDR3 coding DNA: TGCGCCAGCAGCCTACAACCGGGGGCAACTAATGAAAAACTGTTTTTT.

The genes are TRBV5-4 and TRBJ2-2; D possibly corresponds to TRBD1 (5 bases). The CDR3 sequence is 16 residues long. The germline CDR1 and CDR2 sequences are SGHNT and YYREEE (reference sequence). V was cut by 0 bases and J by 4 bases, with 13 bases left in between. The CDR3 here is CASSLGQGVVTGELFF. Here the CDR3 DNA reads TGTGCCAGCAGCTTGGGGCAGGGCGTTGTCACCGGGGAGCTGTTTTTT.

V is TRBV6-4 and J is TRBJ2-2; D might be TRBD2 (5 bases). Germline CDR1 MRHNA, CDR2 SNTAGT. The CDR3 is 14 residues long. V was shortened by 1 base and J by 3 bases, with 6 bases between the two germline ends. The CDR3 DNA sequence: TGTGCCAGCAGTGACTTGGGAGACACCGGGGAGCTGTTTTTT. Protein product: CASSDLGDTGELFF.

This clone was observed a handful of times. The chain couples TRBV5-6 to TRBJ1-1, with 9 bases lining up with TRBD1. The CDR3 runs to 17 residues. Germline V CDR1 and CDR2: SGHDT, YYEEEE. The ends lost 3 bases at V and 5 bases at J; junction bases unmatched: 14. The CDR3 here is CASSYQDRGSVGTEAFF. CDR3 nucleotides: TGTGCCAGCAGCTATCAGGACAGGGGCTCCGTGGGGACTGAAGCTTTCTTT.

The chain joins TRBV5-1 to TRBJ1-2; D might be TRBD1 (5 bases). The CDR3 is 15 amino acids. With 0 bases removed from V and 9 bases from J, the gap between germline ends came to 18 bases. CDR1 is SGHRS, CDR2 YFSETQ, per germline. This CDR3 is CASSLDGQRGNSYTF. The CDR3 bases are TGCGCCAGCAGCTTGGACGGACAACGCGGCAATAGCTACACCTTC.

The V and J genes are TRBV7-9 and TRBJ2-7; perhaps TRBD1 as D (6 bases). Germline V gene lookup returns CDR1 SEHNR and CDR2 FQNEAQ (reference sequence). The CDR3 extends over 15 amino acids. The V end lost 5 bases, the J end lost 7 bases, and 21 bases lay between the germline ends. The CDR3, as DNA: TGTGCCAGCAGCCCCTCGGACAGTCTAACGGGGGAGCAGTACTTC. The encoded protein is CASSPSDSLTGEQYF.

The chain's CDR3 is CASSPTSVRSSSPLHF. In DNA form, the CDR3 reads TGCGCCAGCAGCCCTACCTCCGTTCGGAGTAGCTCACCCCTCCACTTT. The rearrangement joins TRBV5-1 to TRBJ1-6; D gene ambiguous. Trimming pared 4 bases from V and 10 bases from J, leaving 21 bases between. The CDR3 has 16 residues. Per the germline V gene, CDR1 is SGHRS and CDR2 is YFSETQ.

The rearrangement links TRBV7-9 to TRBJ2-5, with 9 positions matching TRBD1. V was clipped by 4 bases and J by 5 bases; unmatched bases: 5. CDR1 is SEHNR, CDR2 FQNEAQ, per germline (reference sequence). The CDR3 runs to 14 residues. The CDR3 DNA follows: TGTGCCAGCAGCTCTGGACAGGGGCTTGAGACCCAGTACTTC. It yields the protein CASSSGQGLETQYF.

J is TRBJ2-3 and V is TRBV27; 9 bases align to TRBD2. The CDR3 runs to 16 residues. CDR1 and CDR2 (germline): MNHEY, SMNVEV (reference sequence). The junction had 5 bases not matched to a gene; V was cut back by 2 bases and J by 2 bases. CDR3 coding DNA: TGTGCCAGCAGTTTAGCCAGCGGGGGGCCCACAGATACGCAGTATTTT. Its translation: CASSLASGGPTDTQYF.

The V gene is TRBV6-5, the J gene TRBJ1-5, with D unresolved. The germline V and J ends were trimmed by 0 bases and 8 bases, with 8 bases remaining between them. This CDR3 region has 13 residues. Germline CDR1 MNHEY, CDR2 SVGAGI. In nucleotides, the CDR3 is TGTGCCAGCAGTTACTCGACCGGGGAGCCCCAGCATTTT. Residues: CASSYSTGEPQHF.

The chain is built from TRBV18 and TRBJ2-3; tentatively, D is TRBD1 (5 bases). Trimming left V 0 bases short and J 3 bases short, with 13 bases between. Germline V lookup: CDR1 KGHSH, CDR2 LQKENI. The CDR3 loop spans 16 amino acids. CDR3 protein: CASSPPYQGRTDTQYF. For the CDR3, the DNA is TGTGCCAGCTCACCACCGTATCAGGGAAGGACAGATACGCAGTATTTT.

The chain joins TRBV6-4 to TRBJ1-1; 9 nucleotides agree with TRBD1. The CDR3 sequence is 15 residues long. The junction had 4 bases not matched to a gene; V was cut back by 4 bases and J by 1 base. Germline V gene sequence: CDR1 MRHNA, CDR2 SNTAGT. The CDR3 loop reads CASSAQGQGNTEAFF. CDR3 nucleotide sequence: TGTGCCAGCAGTGCCCAGGGACAGGGGAACACTGAAGCTTTCTTT.

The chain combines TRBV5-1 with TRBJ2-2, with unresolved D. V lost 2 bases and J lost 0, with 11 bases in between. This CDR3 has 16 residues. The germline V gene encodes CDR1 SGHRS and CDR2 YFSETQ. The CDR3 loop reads CASSFQDFANTGELFF. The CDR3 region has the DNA TGCGCCAGCAGCTTCCAGGATTTCGCGAACACCGGGGAGCTGTTTTTT.